What follows describes a single T cell receptor (beta chain). The sample is drawn from a study of blood T cell repertoires in COVID-19. Study-level background: The origin of the acute and convalescent COVID-19 samples was the United States, Italy and Spain. Nucleic acid was either cDNA or gDNA, and it came from T cells, B-cell-depleted T cells, or PBMCs.

This CDR3 is built from 15 residues. The germline gives CDR1 MDHEN, CDR2 SYDVKM. The V and J ends lost 7 bases and 3 bases respectively, with 18 bases between them. Authors' data handling: It was from reference gene primer amplification that nucleated cell counts were estimated. Method: immunoSEQ multiplex PCR; TCRdb's copy keeps in-frame clones and lacks some. V and J calls and clone size are given by that table; D and trimming were obtained from the DNA. The sample holds over 55,000 clones; about 90% are singletons and the top ten take approximately 2.3%. This chain joins TRBV28 and TRBJ1-1; D not resolved. Source material: peripheral blood. This clonotype was obtained from a man aged 55 to 70 with acute or convalescent COVID-19. DNA for the CDR3: TGTGCCAGCACAATGCAGGTCTTTTTCTACACTGAAGCTTTCTTT. Amino acids: CASTMQVFFYTEAFF. Drawing the rest from reference TRBV28 and TRBJ1-1, the complete variable domain is DVKVTQSSRYLVKRTGEKVFLECVQDMDHENMFWYRQDPGLGLRLIYFSYDVKMKEKGDIPEGYSVSREKKERFSLILESASTNQTSMYLCASTMQVFFYTEAFFGQGTRLTVV.